This T cell receptor (beta chain) emerged from a study of cytomegalovirus exposure and HLA in healthy donors. Study results and caveats: It has been reported that TCR beta sequences accurately predicted the HLA-A and HLA-B alleles of most subjects.

About this clone itself: The antigen is not known.

PCR was performed using 60 Vbeta and 13 Jbeta primers. The assay was immunoSEQ multiplex PCR, and TCRdb's table has in-frame clones only and misses some. The data show more than 95,000 clones, with 72% seen just once and around 3.7% held by the top ten. Germline trimming cut 5 bases from V and 5 bases from J; bases unmatched to any gene: 3. This CDR3 region has 14 residues. Germline V gives CDR1 SGHVS, CDR2 FQNEAQ. What was sequenced was PBMCs. The J gene is TRBJ1-5, the V gene TRBV7-8; the match to TRBD1 covers 10 bases. The TCR was taken from a man in his thirties or forties in good health and CMV-seronegative. The CDR3 region is CASSPGTGDQPQHF. The CDR3 DNA follows: TGTGCCAGCAGCCCCGGGACAGGGGATCAGCCCCAGCATTTT.